This T cell receptor (beta chain) stems from a study of neoadjuvant nivolumab and ipilimumab in lung cancer. J was trimmed by 5 bases and V by 1 base; bases with no gene match: 1. CDR1 is GTSNPN, CDR2 SVGIG, per germline (reference sequence). CDR3 length: 12 amino acids. By frequency in the sample, this clone is medium-sized. Using immunoSEQ multiplex PCR, the repertoire was profiled, and TCRdb retains in-frame clones only, with some absent. The sample lists approximately 17,000 clones, more than 65% occurring once. This TCR derives from an adult with non-small cell lung cancer. The V and J genes are TRBV30 and TRBJ1-2, with 7 bases matching TRBD1. The sample here was tumor tissue, taken after neoadjuvant nivolumab, alone or with ipilimumab, at or shortly before surgery. Written as DNA, the CDR3 is TGTGCCTGGAGTGGACAGGGTTATGGCTACACCTTC. The encoded protein is CAWSGQGYGYTF.